Shown below are 21 T cell receptor beta chains from a single sample sequenced in a study of cytomegalovirus exposure and HLA in healthy donors. The PCR ran on 60 Vbeta and 13 Jbeta primers. The table came from immunoSEQ multiplex PCR; TCRdb's copy has only in-frame clones and leaves some out. The sample includes 97,000 or so clones, roughly 70% of them seen just once. Sequencing input: PBMCs. These receptor sequences come from a man aged 50 or older in good health and CMV-seronegative.

The rearrangement uses TRBV28 and TRBJ1-2; 8 bases align to TRBD1. Trimming cost V 5 bases and J 4 bases; bases outside gene matches: 3. The germline gives CDR1 MDHEN, CDR2 SYDVKM. This CDR3 contains 13 residues. The CDR3 region is CASSHQGAYGYTF. The CDR3 nucleotides are TGTGCCAGCAGTCATCAGGGGGCCTATGGCTACACCTTC.

This clone was detected only once. The rearrangement uses TRBV19 and TRBJ1-2; a possible D gene is TRBD1 (6 bases). This CDR3 spans 14 amino acids. The germline V gene has CDR1 LNHDA and CDR2 SQIVND (reference sequence). V lost 3 bases to trimming and J lost 4 bases, with 12 bases between them. CDR3 region: CASSIIQGSYGYTF. The CDR3 DNA is TGTGCCAGTAGTATCATACAGGGAAGCTATGGCTACACCTTC.

This chain joins TRBV9 and TRBJ2-5; the D is unclear. Germline CDR1 SGDLS, CDR2 YYNGEE. The CDR3 loop spans 13 amino acids. V lost 0 bases and J lost 5, with 8 bases in between. CDR3 loop: CASSVGVEETQYF. The CDR3 DNA is TGTGCCAGCAGCGTAGGAGTTGAGGAGACCCAGTACTTC.

This sequence joins TRBV6-6 and TRBJ2-7; 10 bases align to TRBD2. V gave up 7 bases and J gave up 0 bases; unmatched junction bases: 6. Per the germline V gene, CDR1 is MNHNY and CDR2 is SVGAGI (reference sequence). This CDR3 has 15 residues. The CDR3 DNA reads TGTGCCAGCATTCAACCTAGCGGGGGCTCCTACGAGCAGTACTTC. Translating gives CASIQPSGGSYEQYF.

The V gene is TRBV15, the J gene TRBJ1-5; maybe TRBD1 (6 bases). Trimming pared 0 bases from V and 7 bases from J, leaving 16 bases between. Germline V gene lookup returns CDR1 LNHNV and CDR2 YYDKDF (reference sequence). CDR3 length: 16 residues. CDR3 sequence reads: CATSRDRSGDRQPQHF. In DNA, the CDR3 is TGTGCCACCAGCAGAGATAGATCAGGGGATCGGCAGCCCCAGCATTTT. Full variable domain (remainder filled in from reference TRBV15 and TRBJ1-5): DAMVIQNPRYQVTQFGKPVTLSCSQTLNHNVMYWYQQKSSQAPKLLFHYYDKDFNNEADTPDNFQSRRPNTSFCFLDIRSPGLGDTAMYLCATSRDRSGDRQPQHFGDGTRLSIL.

V gene TRBV28 combines with J gene TRBJ1-5; 7 bases are a match to TRBD1. After removal of 3 bases from V and 1 base from J, the junction contained 9 bases not matched to a gene. Germline loops: CDR1 MDHEN, CDR2 SYDVKM. CDR3 length: 17 residues. CDR3 coding DNA: TGTGCCAGCAGTTTTCCGAGACAGGGCAGGAGCAATCAGCCCCAGCATTTT. As protein: CASSFPRQGRSNQPQHF.

The CDR3 protein is CASKSGGYEQYF. CDR3 DNA: TGTGCCAGCAAAAGCGGCGGCTACGAGCAGTACTTC. V is TRBV6-1 and J is TRBJ2-7; D might be TRBD2 (5 bases). The V gene lost 7 bases and the J gene lost 3 bases, with 10 bases spanning the gap. CDR1 is MNHNS, CDR2 SASEGT, per germline. The CDR3 has 12 residues.

The J gene is TRBJ1-2, the V gene TRBV4-1; 9 nucleotides agree with TRBD1. V was clipped by 6 bases and J by 4 bases; unmatched bases: 12. This CDR3 region has 16 residues. Germline loops: CDR1 MGHRA, CDR2 YSYEKL. CDR3 nucleotides: TGCGCCAGCAGGCGGGGACAGGGTGAACAAGTCTATGGCTACACCTTC. Its translation is CASRRGQGEQVYGYTF.

The chain joins TRBV28 to TRBJ2-3; 8 bases agree with TRBD1. V lost 4 bases, J lost 4 bases, and 7 bases stayed unmatched. The CDR3 is made up of 15 amino acids. Per the germline V gene, CDR1 is MDHEN and CDR2 is SYDVKM. CDR3 sequence (DNA): TGTGCCAGCAGTTCCGCCGCAGGGGGCGCAGATACGCAGTATTTT. This sequence encodes CASSSAAGGADTQYF.

This chain links TRBV9 with TRBJ2-7, with TRBD2 as a possible D gene (5 bases). The CDR3 contains 14 residues. Per germline, CDR1 SGDLS and CDR2 YYNGEE. V lost 6 bases and J 5 bases, leaving 18 bases between the germline ends. CDR3 residues: CASNQEGSRDEQYF. The DNA for the CDR3 is TGTGCCAGCAACCAGGAAGGGAGTCGGGACGAGCAGTACTTC. Looking up the rest from reference TRBV9 and TRBJ2-7 gives the full variable domain: DSGVTQTPKHLITATGQRVTLRCSPRSGDLSVYWYQQSLDQGLQFLIQYYNGEERAKGNILERFSAQQFPDLHSELNLSSLELGDSALYFCASNQEGSRDEQYFGPGTRLTVT.

The J gene is TRBJ2-1, the V gene TRBV4-1, with 11 nucleotides matching TRBD1. Germline V gene lookup returns CDR1 MGHRA and CDR2 YSYEKL. This CDR3 contains 15 residues. The V segment lost 1 base and the J segment 5 bases; nucleotides outside the gene matches: 1. The CDR3 nucleotides are TGCGCCAGCAGCCAAGGGGACAGGGGGAACAATGAGCAGTTCTTC. Translating it yields CASSQGDRGNNEQFF.

The chain carries TRBV9 and TRBJ2-5; 8 nucleotides agree with TRBD1. The ends lost 0 bases at V and 2 bases at J; junction bases unmatched: 3. The CDR3 spans 15 residues. CDR1 and CDR2 from the germline V gene are SGDLS and YYNGEE. The CDR3: CASSVAGGLQETQYF. CDR3 coding DNA: TGTGCCAGCAGCGTAGCAGGGGGCTTACAAGAGACCCAGTACTTC.

This clone occurred a few times. The V and J genes are TRBV5-5 and TRBJ1-2; 9 bases are a match to TRBD1. The CDR3 has 13 residues. The J segment lost 3 bases and the V segment lost 7 bases, leaving 4 bases of the junction unmatched. Germline assignment: CDR1 SGHKS and CDR2 YYEKEE (reference sequence). The CDR3 loop is CASWDRDDYGYTF. The CDR3 bases are TGTGCCAGCTGGGACAGGGATGACTATGGCTACACCTTC.

The V call is TRBV5-1, the J call TRBJ2-1, with 9 bases lining up with TRBD1. Germline V gene lookup returns CDR1 SGHRS and CDR2 YFSETQ. The length of the CDR3 is 14 residues. The V and J ends lost 5 bases and 16 bases, in that order; junction bases with no gene match: 16. In DNA form, the CDR3 reads TGCGCCAGCAGTAGGACAGGGGTCTCTCAAGATGGTTTCTTC. It codes for CASSRTGVSQDGFF. The variable domain in full, completed from reference TRBV5-1 and TRBJ2-1, reads KAGVTQTPRYLIKTRGQQVTLSCSPISGHRSVSWYQQTPGQGLQFLFEYFSETQRNKGNFPGRFSGRQFSNSRSEMNVSTLELGDSALYLCASSRTGVSQDGFFGPGTRLTVL.

This CDR3 reads CASSPSGTGIHEQYF. The CDR3, as DNA: TGTGCCAGCAGTCCCTCCGGGACAGGGATACACGAGCAGTACTTC. The genes are TRBV9 and TRBJ2-7, with 9 bases that match TRBD1. With 5 bases clipped from V and 5 bases from J, the junction kept 11 bases outside the gene matches. The CDR3 extends over 15 amino acids. Germline CDR1 SGDLS, CDR2 YYNGEE. Combining the CDR3 with reference TRBV9 and TRBJ2-7 gives the whole variable domain DSGVTQTPKHLITATGQRVTLRCSPRSGDLSVYWYQQSLDQGLQFLIQYYNGEERAKGNILERFSAQQFPDLHSELNLSSLELGDSALYFCASSPSGTGIHEQYFGPGTRLTVT.

The V call is TRBV5-4, the J call TRBJ1-2; a weak D match, TRBD1 (5 bases). V lost 4 bases, J lost 8 bases, and 9 bases lay in between. The CDR3 runs 11 residues. From germline, CDR1 is SGHNT and CDR2 YYREEE (reference sequence). In DNA, the CDR3 is TGTGCCAGCAGCCAGGGCGGAGGCTACACCTTC. Protein: CASSQGGGYTF. The whole variable domain, filled in from reference TRBV5-4 and TRBJ1-2, reads ETGVTQSPTHLIKTRGQQVTLRCSSQSGHNTVSWYQQALGQGPQFIFQYYREEENGRGNFPPRFSGLQFPNYSSELNVNALELDDSALYLCASSQGGGYTFGSGTRLTVV.

The table lists this clone with a count of one. The rearrangement joins TRBV18 to TRBJ1-5; 7 bases are shared with TRBD1. This CDR3 spans 15 amino acids. V shed 1 base, J shed 5 bases, and the junction held 5 bases outside the gene matches. CDR1 is KGHSH, CDR2 LQKENI, per germline. CDR3 sequence (DNA): TGTGCCAGCTCACCACAGGGGGCACTGGATCAGCCCCAGCATTTT. As protein: CASSPQGALDQPQHF. Supplemented by reference TRBV18 and TRBJ1-5, the full variable domain reads NAGVMQNPRHLVRRRGQEARLRCSPMKGHSHVYWYRQLPEEGLKFMVYLQKENIIDESGMPKERFSAEFPKEGPSILRIQQVVRGDSAAYFCASSPQGALDQPQHFGDGTRLSIL.

This chain joins TRBV19 and TRBJ2-7; D may be TRBD1 (5 bases). V lost 4 bases and J lost 2, with 12 bases in between. CDR3 size: 14 residues. Per the germline V gene, CDR1 is LNHDA and CDR2 is SQIVND (reference sequence). The CDR3 protein is CASSTSQGTYEQYF. DNA of the CDR3: TGTGCCAGTAGTACCTCTCAGGGAACCTACGAGCAGTACTTC.

The rearrangement uses TRBV18 and TRBJ2-1; 10 nucleotides match TRBD2. The junction had 10 bases not matched to a gene; V was cut back by 5 bases and J by 9 bases. The CDR3 sequence is 15 residues long. The germline CDR1 and CDR2 sequences are KGHSH and LQKENI. In nucleotides, the CDR3 is TGTGCCAGCTCAGCTAGCGGGGGCTTACGAGGTGAGCAGTTCTTC. This gives the protein CASSASGGLRGEQFF. The full variable domain, with the rest looked up from reference TRBV18 and TRBJ2-1, is NAGVMQNPRHLVRRRGQEARLRCSPMKGHSHVYWYRQLPEEGLKFMVYLQKENIIDESGMPKERFSAEFPKEGPSILRIQQVVRGDSAAYFCASSASGGLRGEQFFGPGTRLTVL.

The genes are TRBV5-1 and TRBJ2-7; weak D call: TRBD1 (6 bases). This CDR3 spans 14 amino acids. Germline V CDR1 and CDR2: SGHRS, YFSETQ. The germline V and J ends were trimmed by 1 base and 5 bases, with 13 bases remaining between them. Written as DNA, the CDR3 is TGCGCCAGCAGCTTGAGGCAGGGGAGCAACGAGCAGTACTTC. Its translation: CASSLRQGSNEQYF.

J is TRBJ1-1 and V is TRBV19; D remains ambiguous. Between the trimmed V and J ends, which lost 3 bases and 4 bases, there was a span of 18 bases. CDR1 and CDR2 from the germline V gene are LNHDA and SQIVND (reference sequence). The CDR3 has 16 residues. The CDR3 loop reads CASSMAGGMTSTEAFF. CDR3 nucleotides: TGTGCCAGTAGTATGGCGGGCGGGATGACCAGCACTGAAGCTTTCTTT.